This T cell receptor beta chain was captured by sequencing in a study of beta chain features in type 1 diabetes. V lost 4 bases and J lost 5; bases outside the gene matches: 7. CDR3 length: 15 amino acids. Looked up from germline, CDR1 is MNHEY and CDR2 is SVGAGI. Since all of the isolated RNA was reverse transcribed, expressed TCRB transcripts were what got sequenced. Data came from immunoSEQ multiplex PCR; TCRdb stores just in-frame clones and leaves some out. The table includes around 99,000 clones, roughly 40% detected once. This sequence joins TRBV6-5 and TRBJ2-7; 11 bases are shared with TRBD2. The clonotype originates from a woman under 30 in good health. Sequencing was carried out using stem cell memory CD4+ T cells from blood. In nucleotides, the CDR3 is TGTGCCAGCAGTTTCTTACTAGCGGGAGTTGACGAGCAGTACTTC. Its translation: CASSFLLAGVDEQYF.